These 6 T cell receptor beta chains came from one sample sequenced in a study of T cell responses to AZD1222 COVID-19 vaccine. Clones were read by immunoSEQ multiplex PCR, and TCRdb kept only the in-frame ones, dropping some. The sample lists more than 95,000 clones; 85% to 90% were seen once. This specimen consisted of peripheral blood, obtained on day 0 of AZD1222 vaccination. These receptor sequences come from an adult in good health.

This clone was detected a few times. The chain uses TRBV12-1 and TRBJ1-5; the table's TRBD1 call for D was not verified on the DNA. TRBV12-1 is listed as a pseudogene. The CDR3 consists of 12 residues. The CDR3 coding sequence is TGTGCCAACTGGACAGTAAATCAGCCCCAGCATTTT. Translated: CANWTVNQPQHF.

The gene calls are TRBV7-2 and TRBJ1-6, with D unresolved. CDR1 is SGHTA and CDR2 is FQGNSA in the germline V gene. V was pared by 4 bases and J by 0 bases, with 10 bases between. This CDR3 has 16 amino acids. The CDR3 sequence is CASSSVHLSYNSPLHF. Here the CDR3 DNA reads TGTGCCAGCAGCTCAGTCCATCTCTCCTATAATTCACCCCTCCACTTT.

This clone was seen once. The genes are TRBV6-5 and TRBJ2-1; 8 positions agree with TRBD1. J lost 9 bases, V lost 2 bases, and 3 bases had no gene match. CDR3 length: 13 amino acids. CDR1 MNHEY and CDR2 SVGAGI come from the germline V gene. CDR3: CASSYLQGGEQFF. CDR3 in DNA: TGTGCCAGCAGTTACCTACAGGGGGGTGAGCAGTTCTTC.

The table lists this clone with a count of one. This chain connects TRBV5-1 to TRBJ2-7, with 11 bases fitting TRBD2. This CDR3 has 16 amino acids. The ends lost 0 bases at V and 6 bases at J; junction bases unmatched: 8. Looked up from germline, CDR1 is SGHRS and CDR2 is YFSETQ. Here the CDR3 reads CASSLASVAGGREQYF. Written as DNA, the CDR3 is TGCGCCAGCAGCTTGGCCTCGGTAGCGGGGGGGCGCGAGCAGTACTTC.

The chain employs TRBV5-4 and TRBJ1-2; D is uncertain. V lost 0 bases and J 4 bases, leaving 7 bases between the germline ends. CDR1 and CDR2 (germline): SGHNT, YYREEE (reference sequence). This CDR3 spans 13 amino acids. For the CDR3, the DNA is TGTGCCAGCAGCTTGGAAGGAGGCTATGGCTACACCTTC. Its protein product is CASSLEGGYGYTF.

This chain connects TRBV5-1 to TRBJ2-7; 8 nucleotides match TRBD1. Germline assignment: CDR1 SGHRS and CDR2 YFSETQ. The junction had 8 bases not matched to a gene; V was cut back by 2 bases and J by 4 bases. CDR3 length: 15 residues. The CDR3 coding sequence is TGCGCCAGCAGCTTTGATGGGACAGGAATTTACGAGCAGTACTTC. Amino acids: CASSFDGTGIYEQYF. The variable domain in full, with the rest retrieved from reference TRBV5-1 and TRBJ2-7, is KAGVTQTPRYLIKTRGQQVTLSCSPISGHRSVSWYQQTPGQGLQFLFEYFSETQRNKGNFPGRFSGRQFSNSRSEMNVSTLELGDSALYLCASSFDGTGIYEQYFGPGTRLTVT.